The entry below gives a single T cell receptor beta chain sequence along with its context. Its antigen is undetermined. PCR amplification relied on 60 Vbeta primers (plus 13 Jbeta primers). The repertoire was sequenced with immunoSEQ multiplex PCR; TCRdb's copy has only in-frame clones and lacks some. This specimen shows 34,000 or so clones; the ten leading clones hold 4.5% to 5.5%. There were likely unrecorded immune exposures, though donors were nominally healthy when sampled. The sample comes from a study of cytomegalovirus exposure and HLA in healthy donors. Study-wide findings and caveats: A reported reduction in N-insertions relative to the approximately 600-donor mean was seen in an Asian-associated ancestry cluster in a later analysis.

This receptor was identified in a female donor in good health and CMV-seronegative. The sequenced material came from PBMCs.

The chain's CDR3 is CASSPENYGYTF. The CDR3 bases are TGCGCCAGCAGCCCAGAAAACTATGGCTACACCTTC. This chain joins TRBV5-1 and TRBJ1-2, with unresolved D. Germline loops: CDR1 SGHRS, CDR2 YFSETQ. V lost 4 bases to trimming and J lost 2 bases, with 6 bases between them. This CDR3 region has 12 residues. Combining the CDR3 with reference TRBV5-1 and TRBJ1-2 gives the whole variable domain KAGVTQTPRYLIKTRGQQVTLSCSPISGHRSVSWYQQTPGQGLQFLFEYFSETQRNKGNFPGRFSGRQFSNSRSEMNVSTLELGDSALYLCASSPENYGYTFGSGTRLTVV.